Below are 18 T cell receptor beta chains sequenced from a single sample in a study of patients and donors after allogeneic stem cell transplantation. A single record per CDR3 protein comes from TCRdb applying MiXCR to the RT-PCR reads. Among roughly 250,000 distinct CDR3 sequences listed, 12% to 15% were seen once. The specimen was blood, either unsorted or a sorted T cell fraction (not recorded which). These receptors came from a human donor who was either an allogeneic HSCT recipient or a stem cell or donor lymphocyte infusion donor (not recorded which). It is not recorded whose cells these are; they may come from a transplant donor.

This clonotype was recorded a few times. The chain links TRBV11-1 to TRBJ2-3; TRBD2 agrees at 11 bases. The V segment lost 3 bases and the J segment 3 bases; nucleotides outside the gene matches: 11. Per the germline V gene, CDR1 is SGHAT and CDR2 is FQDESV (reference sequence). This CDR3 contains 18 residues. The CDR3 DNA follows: TGTGCCAGCAGCTTGGGGAGACTAGCGGGATTCTCTACAGATACGCAGTATTTT. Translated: CASSLGRLAGFSTDTQYF.

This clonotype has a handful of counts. As DNA, the CDR3 is TGCAGTGCTAGCCCGGGCCTGGGGTCCGATACGCAGTATTTT. It is translated as CSASPGLGSDTQYF. This chain uses TRBV20-1 with TRBJ2-3; D call uncertain. There are 14 residues in the CDR3. Trimming pared 3 bases from V and 6 bases from J, leaving 16 bases between. Germline CDR1 and CDR2: DFQATT and SNEGSKA (reference sequence).

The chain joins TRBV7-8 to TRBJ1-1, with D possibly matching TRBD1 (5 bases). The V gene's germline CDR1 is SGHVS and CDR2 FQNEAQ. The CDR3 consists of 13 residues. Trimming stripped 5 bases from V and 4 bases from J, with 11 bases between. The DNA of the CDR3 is TGTGCCAGCAGCCTCGACAGCGGCACTGAAGCTTTCTTT. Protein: CASSLDSGTEAFF.

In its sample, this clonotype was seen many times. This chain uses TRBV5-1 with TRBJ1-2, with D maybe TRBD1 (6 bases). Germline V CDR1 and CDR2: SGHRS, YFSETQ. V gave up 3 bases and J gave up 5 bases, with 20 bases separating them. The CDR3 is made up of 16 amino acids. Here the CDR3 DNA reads TGCGCCAGCAGCTCGGGGGCAGGGACGACCGTTTATGGCTACACCTTC. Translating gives CASSSGAGTTVYGYTF.

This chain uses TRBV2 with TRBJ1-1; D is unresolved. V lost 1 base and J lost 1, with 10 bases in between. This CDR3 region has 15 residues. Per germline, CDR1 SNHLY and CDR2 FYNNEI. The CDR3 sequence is CASSEDSGWNTEAFF. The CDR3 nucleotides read TGTGCCAGCAGTGAAGATAGCGGCTGGAACACTGAAGCTTTCTTT. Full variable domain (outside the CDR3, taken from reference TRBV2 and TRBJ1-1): EPEVTQTPSHQVTQMGQEVILRCVPISNHLYFYWYRQILGQKVEFLVSFYNNEISEKSEIFDDQFSVERPDGSNFTLKIRSTKLEDSAMYFCASSEDSGWNTEAFFGQGTRLTVV.

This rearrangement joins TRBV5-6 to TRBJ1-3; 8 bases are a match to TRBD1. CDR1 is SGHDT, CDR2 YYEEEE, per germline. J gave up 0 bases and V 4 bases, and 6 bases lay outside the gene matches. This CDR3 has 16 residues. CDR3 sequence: CASSGGQAFSGNTIYF. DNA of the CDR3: TGTGCCAGCAGCGGGGGACAGGCATTCTCTGGAAACACCATATATTTT.

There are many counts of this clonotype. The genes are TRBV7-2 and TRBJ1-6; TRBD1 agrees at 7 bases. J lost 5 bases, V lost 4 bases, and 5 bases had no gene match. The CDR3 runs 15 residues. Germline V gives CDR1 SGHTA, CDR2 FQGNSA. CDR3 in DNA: TGTGCCAGCAGCTCGACAGGGCAAGATAATTCACCCCTCCACTTT. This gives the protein CASSSTGQDNSPLHF.

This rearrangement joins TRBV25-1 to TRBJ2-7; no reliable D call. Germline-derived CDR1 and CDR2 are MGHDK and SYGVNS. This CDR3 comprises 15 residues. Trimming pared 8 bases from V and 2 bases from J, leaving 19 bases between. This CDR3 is CASATPGRSPYEQYF. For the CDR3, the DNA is TGTGCCAGCGCAACTCCCGGGCGGTCTCCCTACGAGCAGTACTTC.

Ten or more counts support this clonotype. CDR3: CASSQDILSGVYEQYF. The CDR3 DNA is TGCGCCAGCAGCCAAGATATTTTGAGCGGGGTGTACGAGCAGTACTTC. The rearrangement links TRBV4-3 to TRBJ2-7; 7 bases agree with TRBD2. Unmatched junction bases numbered 9, after V lost 0 bases and J lost 4 bases. The CDR3 spans 16 residues. The V gene's germline CDR1 is LGHNA and CDR2 YSLEER.

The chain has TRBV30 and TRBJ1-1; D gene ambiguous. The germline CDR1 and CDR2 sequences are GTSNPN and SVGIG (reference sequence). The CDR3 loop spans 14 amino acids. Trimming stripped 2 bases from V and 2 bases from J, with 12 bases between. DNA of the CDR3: TGTGCCTGGAGTACCCAAACACTCAACACTGAAGCTTTCTTT. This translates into CAWSTQTLNTEAFF.

The CDR3 protein is CAIKDSTGELFF. The CDR3 coding sequence is TGTGCCATCAAAGACAGCACCGGGGAGCTGTTTTTT. V and J are TRBV10-3 and TRBJ2-2, with D perhaps matching TRBD1 (5 bases). Germline assignment: CDR1 ENHRY and CDR2 SYGVKD. The CDR3 consists of 12 residues. V was clipped by 7 bases and J by 4 bases, with 7 bases between them.

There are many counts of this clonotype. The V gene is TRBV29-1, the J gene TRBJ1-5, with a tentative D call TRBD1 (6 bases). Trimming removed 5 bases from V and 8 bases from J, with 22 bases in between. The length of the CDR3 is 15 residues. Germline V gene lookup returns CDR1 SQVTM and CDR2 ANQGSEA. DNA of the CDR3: TGCAGCGTTCAAGGAGGGGGAGACGGTGGGGAGCCCCAGCATTTT. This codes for CSVQGGGDGGEPQHF.

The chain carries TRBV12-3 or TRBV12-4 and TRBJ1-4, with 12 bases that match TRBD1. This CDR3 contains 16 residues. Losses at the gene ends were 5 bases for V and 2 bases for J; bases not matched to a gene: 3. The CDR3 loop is CASSGTGGATNEKLFF. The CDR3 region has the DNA TGTGCCAGCAGTGGGACAGGGGGCGCGACTAATGAAAAACTGTTTTTT.

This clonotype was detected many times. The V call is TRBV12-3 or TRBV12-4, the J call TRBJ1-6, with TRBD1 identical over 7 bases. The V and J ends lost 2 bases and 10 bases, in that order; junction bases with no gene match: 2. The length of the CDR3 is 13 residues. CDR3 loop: CASSLQGDSPLHF. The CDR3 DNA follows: TGTGCCAGCAGTTTACAGGGGGACTCACCCCTCCACTTT.

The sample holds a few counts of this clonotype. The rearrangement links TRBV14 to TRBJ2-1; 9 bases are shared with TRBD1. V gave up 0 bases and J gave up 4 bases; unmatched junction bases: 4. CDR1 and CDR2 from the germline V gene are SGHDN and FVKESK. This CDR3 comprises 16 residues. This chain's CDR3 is CASSQDFGQGYNEQFF. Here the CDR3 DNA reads TGTGCCAGCAGCCAAGATTTCGGACAGGGGTACAATGAGCAGTTCTTC.

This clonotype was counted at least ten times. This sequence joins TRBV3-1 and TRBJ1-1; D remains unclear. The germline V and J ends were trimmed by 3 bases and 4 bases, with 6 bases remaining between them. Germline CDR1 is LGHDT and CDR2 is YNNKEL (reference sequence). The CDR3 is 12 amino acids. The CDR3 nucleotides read TGTGCCAGCAGCCAGGGAGGCACTGAAGCTTTCTTT. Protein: CASSQGGTEAFF.

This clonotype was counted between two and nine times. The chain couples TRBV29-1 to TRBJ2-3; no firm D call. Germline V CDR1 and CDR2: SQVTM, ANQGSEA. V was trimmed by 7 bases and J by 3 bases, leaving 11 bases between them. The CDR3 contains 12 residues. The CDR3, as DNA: TGCAGCGGGAACAGTGTAACAGATACGCAGTATTTT. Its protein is CSGNSVTDTQYF.

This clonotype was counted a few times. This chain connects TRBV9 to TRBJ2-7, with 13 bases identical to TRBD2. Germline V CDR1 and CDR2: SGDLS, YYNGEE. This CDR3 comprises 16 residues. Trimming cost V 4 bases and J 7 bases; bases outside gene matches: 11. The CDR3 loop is CASSKRTSGGAGEQYF. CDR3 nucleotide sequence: TGTGCCAGCAGCAAGCGGACTAGCGGGGGAGCGGGAGAGCAGTACTTC. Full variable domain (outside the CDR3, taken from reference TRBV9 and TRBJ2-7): DSGVTQTPKHLITATGQRVTLRCSPRSGDLSVYWYQQSLDQGLQFLIQYYNGEERAKGNILERFSAQQFPDLHSELNLSSLELGDSALYFCASSKRTSGGAGEQYFGPGTRLTVT.